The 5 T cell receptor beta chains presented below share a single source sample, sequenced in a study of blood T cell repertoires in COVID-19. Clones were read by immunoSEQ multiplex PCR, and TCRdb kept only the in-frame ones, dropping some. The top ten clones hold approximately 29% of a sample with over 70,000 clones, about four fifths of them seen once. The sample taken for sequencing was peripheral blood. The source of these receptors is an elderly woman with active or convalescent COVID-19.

The CDR3 sequence is CASSRLEDNEQFF. Written as DNA, the CDR3 is TGTGCCAGCAGCCGATTAGAGGACAATGAGCAGTTCTTC. V usage is TRBV7-9 and J usage is TRBJ2-1; no clear D gene. With 5 bases removed from V and 5 bases from J, the gap between germline ends came to 10 bases. This CDR3 contains 13 residues. CDR1 and CDR2 (germline): SEHNR, FQNEAQ (reference sequence).

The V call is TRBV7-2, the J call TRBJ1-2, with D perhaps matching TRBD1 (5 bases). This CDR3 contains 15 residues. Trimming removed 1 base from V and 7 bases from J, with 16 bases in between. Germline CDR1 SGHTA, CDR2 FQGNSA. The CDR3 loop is CASSLDELGRPGYTF. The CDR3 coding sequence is TGTGCCAGCAGCTTAGACGAGCTGGGGCGACCTGGCTACACCTTC. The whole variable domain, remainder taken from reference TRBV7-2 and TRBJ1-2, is GAGVSQSPSNKVTEKGKDVELRCDPISGHTALYWYRQSLGQGLEFLIYFQGNSAPDKSGLPSDRFSAERTGGSVSTLTIQRTQQEDSAVYLCASSLDELGRPGYTFGSGTRLTVV.

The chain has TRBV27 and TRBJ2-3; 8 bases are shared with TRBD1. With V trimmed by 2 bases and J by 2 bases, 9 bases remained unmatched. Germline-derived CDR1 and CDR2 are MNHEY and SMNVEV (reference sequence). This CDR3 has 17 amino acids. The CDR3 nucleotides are TGTGCCAGCAGTTTAACTGGGACAGGATTTTTCACAGATACGCAGTATTTT. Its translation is CASSLTGTGFFTDTQYF.

CDR3 residues: CASSLALGQYNEQFF. In DNA form, the CDR3 reads TGTGCCAGCAGCTTAGCGTTGGGACAGTACAATGAGCAGTTCTTC. The chain couples TRBV7-9 to TRBJ2-1, with 7 bases lining up with TRBD1. Germline V gene lookup returns CDR1 SEHNR and CDR2 FQNEAQ (reference sequence). V gave up 0 bases and J gave up 4 bases; unmatched junction bases: 3. The CDR3 sequence is 15 residues long.

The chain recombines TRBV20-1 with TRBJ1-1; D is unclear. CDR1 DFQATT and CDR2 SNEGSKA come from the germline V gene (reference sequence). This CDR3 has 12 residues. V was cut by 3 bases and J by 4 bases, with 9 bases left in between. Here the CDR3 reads CSASMRVTEAFF. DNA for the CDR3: TGCAGTGCTAGTATGCGGGTCACTGAAGCTTTCTTT.